This T cell receptor beta chain stems from a study of control samples from healthy donors and cancer patients. The CDR3 runs to 15 residues. Trimming left V 2 bases short and J 4 bases short, with 12 bases between. Germline V gives CDR1 SGHNT, CDR2 YYREEE (reference sequence). Assay: immunoSEQ multiplex PCR; the TCRdb copy retains only in-frame clones and omits some. The table includes more than 100,000 clones, roughly 90% detected once. Source material: blood. This chain connects TRBV5-4 to TRBJ2-2; D not certain. The clonotype comes from a man younger than 35 in good health. The CDR3 sequence is CASSFPSGGTGELFF. CDR3 DNA sequence: TGTGCCAGCAGCTTCCCTAGTGGCGGCACCGGGGAGCTGTTTTTT.